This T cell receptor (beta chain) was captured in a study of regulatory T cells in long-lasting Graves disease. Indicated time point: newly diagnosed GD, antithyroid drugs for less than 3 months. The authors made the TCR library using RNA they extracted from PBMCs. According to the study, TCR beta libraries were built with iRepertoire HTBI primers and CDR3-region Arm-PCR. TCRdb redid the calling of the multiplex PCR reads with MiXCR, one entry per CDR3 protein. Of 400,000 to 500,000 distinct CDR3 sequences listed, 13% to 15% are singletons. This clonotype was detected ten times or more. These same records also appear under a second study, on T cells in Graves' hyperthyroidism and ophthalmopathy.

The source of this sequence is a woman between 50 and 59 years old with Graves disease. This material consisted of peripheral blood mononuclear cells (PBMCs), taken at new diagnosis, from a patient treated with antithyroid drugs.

The DNA for the CDR3 is TGTGCCAGCAGCTCATCCGGGGCTAGCGGGTACAATGAGCAGTTCTTC. Amino acids: CASSSSGASGYNEQFF. The chain carries TRBV11-2 and TRBJ2-1; 8 nucleotides agree with TRBD2. This CDR3 comprises 16 residues. Trimming took 4 bases from V and 4 from J; bases not matched to a gene: 9. The germline V gene encodes CDR1 SGHAT and CDR2 FQNNGV.